This entry lists 5 T cell receptor beta chains sequenced from one sample in a study of blood T cell repertoires in COVID-19. This table comes from immunoSEQ multiplex PCR, and its TCRdb copy is limited to in-frame clones, with some not included. Of roughly 80,000 clones in the sample, about nine tenths were seen once. The specimen sequenced was peripheral blood. Source of these receptors: a human donor in a cohort sampled during active COVID-19.

V gene TRBV30 combines with J gene TRBJ2-7, with 8 bases aligning to TRBD2. This CDR3 is built from 14 residues. CDR1 is GTSNPN, CDR2 SVGIG, per germline (reference sequence). V lost 0 bases and J lost 7; bases outside the gene matches: 8. The CDR3 DNA sequence: TGTGCCTGGAGTGTAGGGACTAGACCTACAGAGCAGTACTTC. Translating it yields CAWSVGTRPTEQYF.

The chain recombines TRBV6-5 with TRBJ1-2, with a tentative D call TRBD1 (5 bases). The CDR3 has 14 residues. The germline CDR1 and CDR2 sequences are MNHEY and SVGAGI. Trimming took off 5 bases at V and 4 bases at J, with 14 bases between the two ends. CDR3 loop: CASSRPDTSYGYTF. Here the CDR3 DNA reads TGTGCCAGCAGTCGACCGGACACAAGCTATGGCTACACCTTC.

This clone was picked up a small number of times. The rearrangement links TRBV7-9 to TRBJ1-3; 11 nucleotides match TRBD1. Germline V gene lookup returns CDR1 SEHNR and CDR2 FQNEAQ (reference sequence). Trimming at V came to 3 bases and at J to 1 base, leaving 11 bases not matched to a gene. This CDR3 region has 19 residues. The CDR3 spells CASSFPNAGTGGSGNTIYF. The CDR3 nucleotides read TGTGCCAGCAGCTTCCCCAACGCCGGGACAGGGGGTTCTGGAAACACCATATATTTT.

The chain links TRBV19 to TRBJ1-2, with 7 bases lining up with TRBD1. Per the germline V gene, CDR1 is LNHDA and CDR2 is SQIVND (reference sequence). The CDR3 length is 18 residues. V shed 4 bases, J shed 4 bases, and the junction held 18 bases outside the gene matches. CDR3 coding DNA: TGTGCCAGTAGTACCGCTGGGGGACAGACGACCACCGGCTATGGCTACACCTTC. It encodes CASSTAGGQTTTGYGYTF. Drawing the rest from reference TRBV19 and TRBJ1-2, the complete variable domain is DGGITQSPKYLFRKEGQNVTLSCEQNLNHDAMYWYRQDPGQGLRLIYYSQIVNDFQKGDIAEGYSVSREKKESFPLTVTSAQKNPTAFYLCASSTAGGQTTTGYGYTFGSGTRLTVV.

The chain couples TRBV4-1 to TRBJ1-2; 7 bases align to TRBD1. Germline values: CDR1 MGHRA, CDR2 YSYEKL. The CDR3 consists of 14 residues. V dropped 3 bases and J dropped 8; count of bases not matched to a gene: 9. The DNA for the CDR3 is TGCGCCAGCAGCCAGGCGACAGGGCTGGGGGGCTACACCTTC. As protein: CASSQATGLGGYTF.